Following are 7 T cell receptor beta chains from one sample sequenced in a study of OX40 agonist ivuxolimab in advanced cancers. This table comes from immunoSEQ multiplex PCR, and its TCRdb copy is limited to in-frame clones, with some not included. The sample includes some 68,000 clones, about 88% of them seen just once. The source was CD4+ or CD8+ T cells sorted from blood, collected in a trial of the OX40 agonist ivuxolimab. These TCRs come from an adult with an advanced solid tumor such as melanoma, head and neck, liver or kidney cancer.

The rearrangement uses TRBV5-1 and TRBJ2-2, with TRBD2 matching 10 bases. The germline V gene encodes CDR1 SGHRS and CDR2 YFSETQ. With 4 bases clipped from V and 0 bases from J, the junction kept 3 bases outside the gene matches. The CDR3 is made up of 16 amino acids. The CDR3 spells CASSLTSGANTGELFF. DNA for the CDR3: TGCGCCAGCAGCCTCACTAGCGGGGCGAACACCGGGGAGCTGTTTTTT.

The J gene is TRBJ1-3, the V gene TRBV7-2; 9 bases are shared with TRBD1. The CDR3 has 15 amino acids. Germline V gene lookup returns CDR1 SGHTA and CDR2 FQGNSA. V lost 4 bases to trimming and J lost 0 bases; unmatched junction nucleotides: 1. The CDR3 protein is CASSSDRGSGNTIYF. CDR3 in DNA: TGTGCCAGCAGCTCGGACAGGGGCTCTGGAAACACCATATATTTT.

V usage is TRBV11-3 and J usage is TRBJ2-7; 9 nucleotides match TRBD2. This CDR3 spans 14 amino acids. In germline, CDR1 is SGHNT, CDR2 YENEEA. Trimming took 3 bases from V and 9 from J; bases not matched to a gene: 9. The CDR3 sequence is CASSFSGRELRQYF. The CDR3 nucleotides read TGTGCCAGCAGCTTTAGCGGGAGAGAGTTGAGGCAGTACTTC.

The chain combines TRBV18 with TRBJ1-1; D perhaps matches TRBD1 (6 bases). The CDR3 sequence is 16 residues long. Germline CDR1 KGHSH, CDR2 LQKENI. V was pared by 1 base and J by 1 base, with 13 bases between. CDR3 in DNA: TGTGCCAGCTCACCACTTCTTGGGACAAAGAACACTGAAGCTTTCTTT. Translation: CASSPLLGTKNTEAFF.

V and J are TRBV10-1 and TRBJ2-5, with D hard to call. CDR1 is WNHNN, CDR2 SYGVQD, per germline (reference sequence). The V gene lost 8 bases and the J gene lost 5 bases, with 12 bases spanning the gap. This CDR3 has 12 residues. CDR3 in amino acids: CASGQGGETQYF. In nucleotides, the CDR3 is TGCGCCAGCGGTCAAGGCGGTGAGACCCAGTACTTC.

The rearrangement joins TRBV7-9 to TRBJ2-5; no firm D call. This CDR3 has 14 residues. Looked up from germline, CDR1 is SEHNR and CDR2 is FQNEAQ (reference sequence). V was trimmed by 3 bases and J by 4 bases, leaving 12 bases between them. CDR3 amino acids: CASSFGFGRETQYF. The CDR3 bases are TGTGCCAGCAGCTTTGGGTTCGGAAGAGAGACCCAGTACTTC. The variable domain in full, completed from reference TRBV7-9 and TRBJ2-5, reads DTGVSQNPRHKITKRGQNVTFRCDPISEHNRLYWYRQTLGQGPEFLTYFQNEAQLEKSRLLSDRFSAERPKGSFSTLEIQRTEQGDSAMYLCASSFGFGRETQYFGPGTRLLVL.

The chain joins TRBV28 to TRBJ2-3; D not certain. There are 14 residues in the CDR3. V gave up 2 bases and J gave up 2 bases, with 8 bases separating them. From germline, CDR1 is MDHEN and CDR2 SYDVKM. In nucleotides, the CDR3 is TGTGCCAGCAGTTTACCTGGATTCACAGATACGCAGTATTTT. Translating it yields CASSLPGFTDTQYF.